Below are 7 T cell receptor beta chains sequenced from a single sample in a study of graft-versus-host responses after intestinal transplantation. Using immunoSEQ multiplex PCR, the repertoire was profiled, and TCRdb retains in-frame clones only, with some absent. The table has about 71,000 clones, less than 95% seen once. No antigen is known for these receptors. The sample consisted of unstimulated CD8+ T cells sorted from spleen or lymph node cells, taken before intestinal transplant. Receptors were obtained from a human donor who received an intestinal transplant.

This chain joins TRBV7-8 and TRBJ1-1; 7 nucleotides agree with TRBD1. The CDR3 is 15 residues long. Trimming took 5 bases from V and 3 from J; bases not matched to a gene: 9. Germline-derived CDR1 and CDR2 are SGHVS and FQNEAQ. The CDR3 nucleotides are TGTGCCAGCAGCCAAACGATAACAGGGGACACTGAAGCTTTCTTT. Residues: CASSQTITGDTEAFF.

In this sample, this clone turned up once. CDR3 bases: TGTGCCAGCAGTGAAGCAGCCGGGGGCGCAGGGGGAGCTTTCTTT. It is translated as CASSEAAGGAGGAFF. The chain joins TRBV2 to TRBJ1-1, with 7 positions matching TRBD1. The germline CDR1 and CDR2 sequences are SNHLY and FYNNEI. The V and J ends lost 0 bases and 10 bases, in that order; junction bases with no gene match: 11. This CDR3 has 15 residues.

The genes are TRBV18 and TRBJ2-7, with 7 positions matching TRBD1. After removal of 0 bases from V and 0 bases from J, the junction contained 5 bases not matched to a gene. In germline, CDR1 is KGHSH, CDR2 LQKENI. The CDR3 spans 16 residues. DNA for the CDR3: TGTGCCAGCTCACCACCGGGTGGGACAGACTCCTACGAGCAGTACTTC. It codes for CASSPPGGTDSYEQYF.

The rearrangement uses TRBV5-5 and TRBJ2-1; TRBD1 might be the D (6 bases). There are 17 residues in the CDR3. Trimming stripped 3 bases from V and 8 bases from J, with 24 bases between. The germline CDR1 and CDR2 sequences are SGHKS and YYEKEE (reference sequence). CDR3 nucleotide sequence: TGTGCCAGCAGCTCAAGAGTAGGGGACAACGCAGGGGATGAGCAGTTCTTC. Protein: CASSSRVGDNAGDEQFF.

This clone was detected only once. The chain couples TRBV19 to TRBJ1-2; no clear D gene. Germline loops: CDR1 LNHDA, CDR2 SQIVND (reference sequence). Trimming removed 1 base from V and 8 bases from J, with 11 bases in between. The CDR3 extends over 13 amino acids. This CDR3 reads CASSIVGLKGYTF. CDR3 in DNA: TGTGCCAGTAGTATAGTCGGACTCAAGGGCTACACCTTC.

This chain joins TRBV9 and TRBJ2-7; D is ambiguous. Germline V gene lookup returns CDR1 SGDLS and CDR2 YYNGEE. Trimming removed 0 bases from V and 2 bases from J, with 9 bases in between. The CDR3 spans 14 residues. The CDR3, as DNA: TGTGCCAGCAGCGTAGGGCAGGCAACCTACGAGCAGTACTTC. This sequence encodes CASSVGQATYEQYF.

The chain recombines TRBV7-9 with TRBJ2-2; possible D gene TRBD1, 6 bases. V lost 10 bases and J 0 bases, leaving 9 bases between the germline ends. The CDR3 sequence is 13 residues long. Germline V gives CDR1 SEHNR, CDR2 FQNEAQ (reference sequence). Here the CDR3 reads CATQGPNTGELFF. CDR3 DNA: TGTGCCACCCAGGGGCCGAACACCGGGGAGCTGTTTTTT.